This T cell receptor (beta chain) was identified during a study of T cells in Graves' hyperthyroidism and ophthalmopathy. Study outcomes and limitations: Using 13 V-J features, a model discriminated ophthalmopathy from stable hyperthyroidism. In the blood, most expanded thyroid clonotypes above 0.001 appeared as well.

Looked up from germline, CDR1 is KGHDR and CDR2 is SFDVKD. Unmatched junction bases numbered 6, after V lost 10 bases and J lost 5 bases. This CDR3 has 12 residues. Hyperthyroidism patients were newly diagnosed, had disease duration under 2 months, and were aged 18 to 65 years. Authors of the study amplified TCR beta CDR3 regions from RNA transcripts. A first-round RT-PCR of the TCR CDR3 used the HTBI primer set. TCRdb itself ran the multiplex PCR reads through MiXCR, one entry per CDR3 protein. The sample yields under 550,000 distinct CDR3 sequences, roughly 13% seen once. This clonotype was seen at least ten times. What it binds is not known.

This clonotype was obtained from a young woman with Graves' hyperthyroidism. Sequencing was carried out using blood. J is TRBJ2-5 and V is TRBV24-1, with TRBD1 identical over 7 bases. The CDR3 loop is CATGQTEETQYF. The CDR3 DNA is TGTGCCACGGGACAGACGGAGGAGACCCAGTACTTC.